Following are 27 T cell receptor beta chains from one sample sequenced in a study of T-cell reconstitution after alpha-beta-depleted transplantation in children. Unique molecular identifiers were incorporated during preparation of the TCRbeta library. TCRdb recomputed calls from the PCR reads with MiXCR, one row per CDR3 protein. Of about 130,000 distinct CDR3 sequences in the sample, 8% to 10% were seen once. The specimen was PBMCs, mostly from graft donor cells, collected 180 days after TCRalphabeta/CD19-depleted stem cell transplant. These receptors all stem from a girl under three years old who had a stem cell transplant for combined immunodeficiency, so the T cells may come from the graft donor.

CDR3: CASSPTTVPEGQPQHF. In DNA form, the CDR3 reads TGTGCCAGCAGCCCTACGACGGTTCCGGAGGGGCAGCCCCAGCATTTT. This chain uses TRBV7-9 with TRBJ1-5, with a tentative D call TRBD1 (5 bases). Germline CDR1 is SEHNR and CDR2 is FQNEAQ (reference sequence). CDR3 length: 16 residues. The V end lost 5 bases, the J end lost 7 bases, and 21 bases lay between the germline ends.

The V call is TRBV10-3, the J call TRBJ2-7; D is ambiguous. Germline CDR1 and CDR2: ENHRY and SYGVKD. Trimming removed 0 bases from V and 0 bases from J, with 15 bases in between. The CDR3 totals 17 residues. CDR3 in amino acids: CAISESKVAPNSYEQYF. The CDR3, as DNA: TGTGCCATCAGTGAGTCGAAGGTAGCTCCCAACTCCTACGAGCAGTACTTC.

At least ten counts were recorded for this clonotype. The rearrangement uses TRBV7-2 and TRBJ1-3; no reliable D call. The germline gives CDR1 SGHTA, CDR2 FQGNSA. V gave up 2 bases and J gave up 4 bases, with 6 bases separating them. The CDR3 is made up of 13 amino acids. CDR3 residues: CASSLKPGNTIYF. CDR3 nucleotide sequence: TGTGCCAGCAGCTTAAAGCCAGGAAACACCATATATTTT.

Comment on this clonotype: Possible read error: a much larger clone is one base away. This chain joins TRBV27 and TRBJ2-1; 7 bases fit TRBD2. The germline CDR1 and CDR2 sequences are MNHEY and SMNVEV (reference sequence). The CDR3 contains 17 residues. With V trimmed by 3 bases and J by 5 bases, 13 bases remained unmatched. The CDR3 DNA is TGTGCCAGCAGTTTCCCCCTAGGTGCGGGAGCTCACAATGAGCAGTTCTTC. Translation gives CASSFPLGAGAHNEQFF.

This clonotype has a handful of counts. V gene TRBV29-1 combines with J gene TRBJ1-1; TRBD1 is a possible D gene (5 bases). The CDR3 loop spans 15 amino acids. Trimming removed 3 bases from V and 2 bases from J, with 16 bases in between. In germline, CDR1 is SQVTM, CDR2 ANQGSEA. The CDR3 loop reads CSVEQGSRANTEAFF. Written as DNA, the CDR3 is TGCAGCGTTGAGCAGGGAAGTCGAGCCAACACTGAAGCTTTCTTT.

There are a few counts of this clonotype. The rearrangement joins TRBV7-2 to TRBJ2-7; D remains unclear. The CDR3 spans 13 residues. Germline CDR1 is SGHTA and CDR2 is FQGNSA. The V end was cut by 6 bases, the J end by 1 base, with 10 bases between. CDR3 DNA sequence: TGTGCCAGCAGTTCTGTGGGGTCCTACGAGCAGTACTTC. As protein: CASSSVGSYEQYF.

The CDR3 loop reads CASSRDWSSYEQYF. The CDR3 nucleotides read TGTGCCAGCAGCCGGGACTGGAGCTCCTACGAGCAGTACTTC. V is TRBV6-1 and J is TRBJ2-7; D is perhaps TRBD2 (6 bases). Germline V lookup: CDR1 MNHNS, CDR2 SASEGT. This CDR3 contains 14 residues. V lost 6 bases to trimming and J lost 0 bases, with 12 bases between them.

About this clonotype itself: It may be a read error: a sequence one base away is much more abundant. This chain links TRBV12-3 or TRBV12-4 with TRBJ2-4; 8 bases fit TRBD2. V was pared by 7 bases and J by 9 bases, with 11 bases of the junction left unmatched. The CDR3 contains 14 residues. The CDR3 reads CASNAVTSVSIQYF. DNA for the CDR3: TGTGCCAGCAACGCCGTGACTAGCGTTTCCATTCAGTACTTC.

The chain carries TRBV7-8 and TRBJ2-3; D might be TRBD2 (6 bases). Trimming shortened V by 2 bases and J by 4 bases, and 19 bases separated the two germline ends. Germline V gene data show CDR1 as SGHVS and CDR2 as FQNEAQ. CDR3 length: 17 amino acids. CDR3 sequence reads: CASSLIDGSSGADTQYF. The CDR3 DNA reads TGTGCCAGCAGCTTAATCGACGGGAGTTCCGGGGCAGATACGCAGTATTTT.

Only a few counts were recorded for this clonotype. The V and J genes are TRBV20-1 and TRBJ1-5, with 8 positions matching TRBD1. V gave up 6 bases and J gave up 2 bases; unmatched junction bases: 6. Germline V lookup: CDR1 DFQATT, CDR2 SNEGSKA (reference sequence). The CDR3 consists of 14 residues. The CDR3 sequence: CSAPDRGGNQPQHF. Here the CDR3 DNA reads TGCAGTGCCCCCGACAGGGGCGGCAATCAGCCCCAGCATTTT.

This CDR3 is CASSYIDMRKGELFF. The CDR3 DNA follows: TGTGCCAGCAGTTACATCGACATGCGTAAAGGGGAGCTGTTTTTT. The J gene is TRBJ2-2, the V gene TRBV6-5; no firm D call. Per the germline V gene, CDR1 is MNHEY and CDR2 is SVGAGI. The CDR3 covers 15 residues. Trimming removed 2 bases at V and 8 bases at J, with 15 bases between.

The gene calls are TRBV24-1 and TRBJ2-4, with D possibly called TRBD1 or TRBD2 (6 bases each). This CDR3 contains 15 residues. V shed 1 base and J shed 8 bases, with 14 bases lying between them. CDR1 and CDR2 from the germline V gene are KGHDR and SFDVKD. The CDR3 nucleotides are TGTGCCACCAGTGATTTCCTGGGGGGCCGGGACATTCAGTACTTC. Protein sequence: CATSDFLGGRDIQYF.

This chain links TRBV7-2 with TRBJ2-7; maybe TRBD2 (6 bases). This CDR3 spans 13 amino acids. CDR1 is SGHTA and CDR2 is FQGNSA in the germline V gene. V was shortened by 1 base and J by 6 bases, with 10 bases between the two germline ends. This chain's CDR3 is CASSLGGGVEQYF. The CDR3 DNA sequence: TGTGCCAGCAGCTTAGGGGGCGGGGTCGAGCAGTACTTC.

V usage is TRBV7-2 and J usage is TRBJ1-2; TRBD1 might be the D (6 bases). Trimming took 0 bases from V and 8 from J, leaving 10 bases between them. This CDR3 comprises 13 residues. The germline CDR1 and CDR2 sequences are SGHTA and FQGNSA. For the CDR3, the DNA is TGTGCCAGCAGCTTAGCCAGGGGAGAGGGCTACACCTTC. Translated: CASSLARGEGYTF.

The chain recombines TRBV20-1 with TRBJ2-7; D not resolved. The CDR3 runs 15 residues. In germline, CDR1 is DFQATT, CDR2 SNEGSKA (reference sequence). The germline V and J ends were trimmed by 2 bases and 1 base, with 15 bases remaining between them. CDR3 protein: CSARSFADRSYEQYF. CDR3 sequence (DNA): TGCAGTGCTAGAAGTTTTGCGGATAGGTCCTACGAGCAGTACTTC.

The chain carries TRBV18 and TRBJ2-2, with 10 positions matching TRBD1. CDR3 length equals 14 residues. V lost 6 bases to trimming and J lost 6 bases; unmatched junction nucleotides: 4. Germline CDR1 is KGHSH and CDR2 is LQKENI. CDR3 region: CASSLGQGAGELFF. CDR3 coding DNA: TGTGCCAGCTCCCTCGGACAGGGGGCCGGGGAGCTGTTTTTT.

This clonotype was observed at least ten times. V is TRBV12-3 or TRBV12-4 and J is TRBJ2-7, with 7 bases lining up with TRBD1. The CDR3 has 15 amino acids. With V trimmed by 0 bases and J by 3 bases, 5 bases remained unmatched. Written as DNA, the CDR3 is TGTGCCAGCAGTTTAGCGACAGGGTTCTTCTACGAGCAGTACTTC. It is translated as CASSLATGFFYEQYF.

This clonotype has a handful of counts. The chain joins TRBV7-9 to TRBJ2-1; 7 positions match TRBD2. The CDR3 is made up of 16 amino acids. Germline V gene sequence: CDR1 SEHNR, CDR2 FQNEAQ (reference sequence). V dropped 3 bases and J dropped 0; count of bases not matched to a gene: 5. For the CDR3, the DNA is TGTGCCAGCAGCTTTTCGGCTAGCGGCTCCTACAATGAGCAGTTCTTC. It encodes CASSFSASGSYNEQFF.

The V call is TRBV20-1, the J call TRBJ2-6, with 7 nucleotides matching TRBD1. The ends lost 6 bases at V and 0 bases at J; junction bases unmatched: 17. The germline V gene has CDR1 DFQATT and CDR2 SNEGSKA (reference sequence). The CDR3 extends over 19 amino acids. CDR3 nucleotides: TGCAGTGCCGCAGCCTTGGACAGGAAAGGGGCCTCTGGGGCCAACGTCCTGACTTTC. This translates into CSAAALDRKGASGANVLTF.

In its sample, this clonotype was seen a few times. The rearrangement links TRBV11-2 to TRBJ2-1; either TRBD1 or TRBD2 may supply D (5 bases each). CDR1 is SGHAT, CDR2 FQNNGV, per germline. V lost 2 bases to trimming and J lost 4 bases, with 15 bases between them. The CDR3 is 16 amino acids. CDR3 sequence: CASSLRSEGPYNEQFF. In DNA form, the CDR3 reads TGTGCCAGCAGCTTACGGAGCGAGGGGCCTTACAATGAGCAGTTCTTC.

This chain connects TRBV5-1 to TRBJ2-6; a possible D gene is TRBD2 (5 bases). The CDR3 is 18 residues long. V lost 5 bases to trimming and J lost 0 bases, with 18 bases between them. The germline CDR1 and CDR2 sequences are SGHRS and YFSETQ. CDR3 in DNA: TGCGCCAGCAGTCTAGGACTCCTTGCGTTCTCTGGGGCCAACGTCCTGACTTTC. Translation gives CASSLGLLAFSGANVLTF.

This clonotype was recorded a few times. The chain has TRBV20-1 and TRBJ2-3; TRBD2 matches 13 bases. Germline CDR1 reads DFQATT; CDR2 reads SNEGSKA (reference sequence). The V segment lost 5 bases and the J segment 0 bases; nucleotides outside the gene matches: 11. The CDR3 runs 18 residues. CDR3 protein: CSARTSGRGGPSTDTQYF. CDR3 nucleotides: TGCAGTGCTCGGACTAGCGGGAGAGGGGGGCCTAGCACAGATACGCAGTATTTT.

The chain links TRBV29-1 to TRBJ1-1; tentative D call: TRBD1 (5 bases). The V end was cut by 6 bases, the J end by 0 bases, with 11 bases between. Germline V gene lookup returns CDR1 SQVTM and CDR2 ANQGSEA. The CDR3 sequence is 13 residues long. The CDR3 region is CSVRGLMNTEAFF. The CDR3 region has the DNA TGCAGCGTCCGGGGACTGATGAACACTGAAGCTTTCTTT.

This clonotype has a handful of counts. V usage is TRBV20-1 and J usage is TRBJ2-5; a weak D match, TRBD2 (6 bases). CDR1 and CDR2 (germline): DFQATT, SNEGSKA (reference sequence). Trimming left V 3 bases short and J 5 bases short, with 13 bases between. The CDR3 has 13 residues. CDR3 sequence: CSASTPGTETQYF. The CDR3 coding sequence is TGCAGTGCTAGTACCCCAGGGACTGAGACCCAGTACTTC.

V usage is TRBV7-6 and J usage is TRBJ1-1, with D possibly matching TRBD1 (5 bases). The CDR3 consists of 17 residues. Germline CDR1 and CDR2: SGHVS and FNYEAQ. V gave up 2 bases and J gave up 0 bases, with 16 bases separating them. The CDR3 DNA follows: TGTGCCAGCAGCTTATCCTACAGGCCAGTTATGAACACTGAAGCTTTCTTT. The encoded protein is CASSLSYRPVMNTEAFF.

This clonotype was counted only a few times. The chain uses TRBV19 and TRBJ2-7; D is possibly TRBD1 or TRBD2 (5 bases each). The CDR3 is made up of 15 amino acids. Trimming removed 5 bases from V and 3 bases from J, with 17 bases in between. Germline V CDR1 and CDR2: LNHDA, SQIVND (reference sequence). CDR3 sequence (DNA): TGTGCCAGTAGTTTGACCGGGACCTGGGACTACGAGCAGTACTTC. Its translation: CASSLTGTWDYEQYF.

This clonotype was detected a few times. The V gene is TRBV4-3, the J gene TRBJ2-1; D ambiguous. Trimming took off 0 bases at V and 9 bases at J, with 9 bases between the two ends. Per the germline V gene, CDR1 is LGHNA and CDR2 is YSLEER. CDR3 size: 13 residues. Here the CDR3 DNA reads TGCGCCAGCAGCCAAGACGGGCGCGGTGAGCAGTTCTTC. It yields the protein CASSQDGRGEQFF.